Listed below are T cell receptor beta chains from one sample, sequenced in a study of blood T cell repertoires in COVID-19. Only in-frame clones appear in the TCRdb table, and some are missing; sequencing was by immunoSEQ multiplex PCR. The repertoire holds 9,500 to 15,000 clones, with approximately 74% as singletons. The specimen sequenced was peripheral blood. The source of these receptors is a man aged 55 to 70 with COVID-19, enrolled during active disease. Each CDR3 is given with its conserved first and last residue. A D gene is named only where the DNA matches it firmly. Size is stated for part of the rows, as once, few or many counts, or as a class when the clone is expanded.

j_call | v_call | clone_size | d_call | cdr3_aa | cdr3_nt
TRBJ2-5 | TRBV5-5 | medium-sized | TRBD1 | CASSSGTGYQETQYF | TGTGCCAGCAGCTCCGGGACAGGCTATCAAGAGACCCAGTACTTC
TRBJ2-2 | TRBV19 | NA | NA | CARSDFLPAPTGRSGELFF | TGTGCCAGATCAGACTTCCTTCCAGCCCCAACGGGGAGGTCCGGGGAGCTGTTTTTT
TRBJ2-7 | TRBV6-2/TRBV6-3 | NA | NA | CASSTSAYSYEQYF | TGTGCCAGCAGTACCTCTGCCTACTCCTACGAGCAGTACTTC
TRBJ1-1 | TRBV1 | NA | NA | CTSSQGQGDSTHTEAFF | TGCACCAGCAGCCAAGGACAGGGGGATTCCACCCACACTGAAGCTTTCTTT
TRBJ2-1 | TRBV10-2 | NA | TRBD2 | CAARRQRGPAGDEQFF | TGCGCCGCACGACGCCAGCGGGGGCCCGCGGGTGATGAGCAGTTCTTC
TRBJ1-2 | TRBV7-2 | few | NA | CASSLGWGPADGYTF | TGTGCCAGCAGCTTAGGGTGGGGGCCGGCGGATGGCTACACCTTC
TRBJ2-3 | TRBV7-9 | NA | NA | CASSLPGRATDTQYF | TGTGCCAGCAGCTTGCCGGGCAGGGCGACAGATACGCAGTATTTT
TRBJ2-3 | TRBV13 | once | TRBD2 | CASSLGGGSLSTDTQYF | TGTGCCAGCAGCTTAGGGGGGGGGAGCCTAAGCACAGATACGCAGTATTTT
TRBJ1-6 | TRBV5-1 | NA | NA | CASSPDINSPLHF | TGCGCCAGCAGCCCGGACATTAATTCACCCCTCCACTTT
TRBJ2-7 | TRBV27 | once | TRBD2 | CASSSLAGAPYEQYF | TGTGCCAGCAGTTCCTTAGCGGGCGCTCCCTACGAGCAGTACTTC
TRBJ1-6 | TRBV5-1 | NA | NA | CASSSGTASSYNSPLHF | TGCGCCAGCAGCTCCGGGACTGCGAGCTCCTATAATTCACCCCTCCACTTT
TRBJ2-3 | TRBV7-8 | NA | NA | CASSLVSYTQRRSHSTDTQYF | TGTGCCAGCAGCTTAGTGAGCTACACCCAACGGCGGTCTCATAGCACAGATACGCAGTATTTT
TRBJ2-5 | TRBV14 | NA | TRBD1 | CASSQPKTGPPWYQETQYF | TGTGCCAGCAGCCAACCAAAGACAGGGCCCCCTTGGTACCAAGAGACCCAGTACTTC
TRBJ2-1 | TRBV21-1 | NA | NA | CASSKPIRGSSVTNEQFF | TGTGCCAGCAGCAAGCCGATCCGCGGGAGTTCGGTAACCAATGAGCAGTTCTTC
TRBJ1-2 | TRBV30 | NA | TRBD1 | CACRPRMTGQVPYGYTF | TGTGCCTGTCGACCCAGGATGACGGGACAGGTGCCCTATGGCTACACCTTC
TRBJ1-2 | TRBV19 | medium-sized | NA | CASSFRVSGYTF | TGTGCCAGTAGTTTCCGGGTTAGTGGCTACACCTTC
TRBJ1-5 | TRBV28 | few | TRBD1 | CASRGQGYQPQHF | TGTGCCAGCAGGGGACAGGGGTATCAGCCCCAGCATTTT
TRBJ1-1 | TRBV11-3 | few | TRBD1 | CASSLKLRGRYPNEAFF | TGTGCCAGCAGCTTAAAGCTTAGGGGGCGATACCCCAATGAAGCTTTCTTT
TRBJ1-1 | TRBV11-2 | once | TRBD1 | CASSLSGGVGGTEAFF | TGTGCCAGCAGCTTATCAGGGGGCGTAGGTGGGACTGAAGCTTTCTTT
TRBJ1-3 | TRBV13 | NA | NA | CASSRRDSGNTIYF | TGTGCCAGCAGCCGACGGGACTCTGGAAACACCATATATTTT
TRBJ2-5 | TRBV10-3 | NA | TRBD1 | CAISETGEETQYF | TGTGCCATCAGTGAAACAGGGGAAGAGACCCAGTACTTC
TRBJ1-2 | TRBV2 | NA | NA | CASEGGRYGYTF | TGTGCCAGCGAAGGAGGGCGCTATGGCTACACCTTC
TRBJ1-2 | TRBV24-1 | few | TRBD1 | CATSDPRTGSHGYTF | TGTGCCACCAGTGATCCCAGGACAGGGAGCCATGGCTACACCTTC
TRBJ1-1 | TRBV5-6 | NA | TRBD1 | CASSLRDRVPEAFF | TGTGCCAGCAGCTTGAGGGACAGGGTCCCCGAAGCTTTCTTT
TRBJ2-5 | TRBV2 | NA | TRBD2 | CASRFVAGSQETQYF | TGTGCCAGCAGATTTGTAGCGGGATCACAAGAGACCCAGTACTTC
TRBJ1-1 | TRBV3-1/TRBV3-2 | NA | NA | CASSQWGDTEAFF | TGTGCCAGCAGCCAATGGGGGGACACTGAAGCTTTCTTT
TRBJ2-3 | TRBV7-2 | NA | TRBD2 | CASSSGSSGSRPDTQYF | TGTGCCAGCAGCTCGGGGTCTAGCGGGAGTCGGCCAGATACGCAGTATTTT
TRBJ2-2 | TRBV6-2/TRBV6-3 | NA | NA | CASSYSTRGWTGRNPGELFF | TGTGCCAGCAGTTACTCGACGCGGGGGTGGACAGGGCGTAATCCCGGGGAGCTGTTTTTT
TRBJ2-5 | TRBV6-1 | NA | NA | CASSEGAGVTQYF | TGTGCCAGCAGTGAAGGGGCAGGGGTGACCCAGTACTTC
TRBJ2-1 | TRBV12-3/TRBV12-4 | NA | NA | CASSYSFGEQFF | TGTGCCAGCAGTTACAGTTTCGGTGAGCAGTTCTTC
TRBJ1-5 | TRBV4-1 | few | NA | CASSQTDTQGAHQPQHF | TGCGCCAGCAGCCAAACAGATACACAGGGCGCCCATCAGCCCCAGCATTTT
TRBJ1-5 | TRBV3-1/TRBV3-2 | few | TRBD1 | CASSQDYRGDQPQHF | TGTGCCAGCAGCCAAGATTACAGGGGTGATCAGCCCCAGCATTTT
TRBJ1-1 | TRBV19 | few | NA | CASSMGRYTEAFF | TGTGCCAGTAGTATGGGGAGGTACACTGAAGCTTTCTTT
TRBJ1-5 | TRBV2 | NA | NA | CASSEGQGYSNQPQHF | TGTGCCAGCAGTGAAGGCCAGGGTTACAGCAATCAGCCCCAGCATTTT
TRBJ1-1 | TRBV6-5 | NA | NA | CASSLIQTGVAFF | TGTGCCAGCAGTTTAATACAGACGGGAGTAGCTTTCTTT
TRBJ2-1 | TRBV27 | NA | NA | CASSLLAPGRQFF | TGTGCCAGCAGTTTACTAGCTCCGGGTAGGCAGTTCTTC
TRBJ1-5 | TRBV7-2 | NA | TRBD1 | CASSPVLGGGQPQHF | TGTGCCAGCAGCCCCGTCCTCGGAGGGGGCCAGCCCCAGCATTTT
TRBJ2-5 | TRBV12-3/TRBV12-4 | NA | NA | CASSFLQETQYF | TGTGCCAGCAGTTTCCTGCAAGAGACCCAGTACTTC
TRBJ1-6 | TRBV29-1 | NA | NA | CSVGDGQINSPLHF | TGCAGCGTTGGTGATGGACAGATTAATTCACCCCTCCACTTT
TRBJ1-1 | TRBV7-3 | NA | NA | CASSAVGGTEAFF | TGTGCCAGCAGCGCAGTGGGGGGCACTGAAGCTTTCTTT
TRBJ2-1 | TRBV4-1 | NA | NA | CASSLRAPKAAYNEQFF | TGCGCCAGCAGCCTGCGGGCCCCCAAGGCGGCCTACAATGAGCAGTTCTTC
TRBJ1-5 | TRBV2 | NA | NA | CASSPREAAYSNQPQHF | TGTGCCAGCAGTCCTCGCGAAGCGGCATATAGCAATCAGCCCCAGCATTTT